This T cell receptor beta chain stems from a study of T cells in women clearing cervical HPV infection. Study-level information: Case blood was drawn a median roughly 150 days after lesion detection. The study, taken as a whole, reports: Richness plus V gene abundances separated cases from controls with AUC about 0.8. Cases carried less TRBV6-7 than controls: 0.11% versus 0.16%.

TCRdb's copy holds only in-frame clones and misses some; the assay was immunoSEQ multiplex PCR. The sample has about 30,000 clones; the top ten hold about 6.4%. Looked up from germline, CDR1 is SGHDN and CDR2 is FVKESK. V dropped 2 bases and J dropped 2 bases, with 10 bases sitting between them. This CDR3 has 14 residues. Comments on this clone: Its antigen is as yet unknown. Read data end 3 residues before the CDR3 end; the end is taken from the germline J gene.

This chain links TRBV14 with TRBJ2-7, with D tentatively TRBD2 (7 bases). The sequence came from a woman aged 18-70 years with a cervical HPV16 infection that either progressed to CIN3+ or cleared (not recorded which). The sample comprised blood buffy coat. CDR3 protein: CASSQSGGPYEQYF. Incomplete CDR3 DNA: TGTGCCAGCAGCCAATCGGGGGGCCCCTACGAG.